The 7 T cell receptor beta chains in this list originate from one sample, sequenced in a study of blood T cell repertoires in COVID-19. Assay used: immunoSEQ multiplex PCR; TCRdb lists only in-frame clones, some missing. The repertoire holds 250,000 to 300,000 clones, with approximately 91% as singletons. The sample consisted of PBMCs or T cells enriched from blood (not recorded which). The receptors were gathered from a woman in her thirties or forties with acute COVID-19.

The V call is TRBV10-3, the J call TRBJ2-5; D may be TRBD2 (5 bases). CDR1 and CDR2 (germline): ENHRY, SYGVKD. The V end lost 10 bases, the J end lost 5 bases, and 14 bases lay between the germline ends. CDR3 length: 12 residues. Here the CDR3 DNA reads TGTGCCACCTCTTTGACGGGGGAGACCCAGTACTTC. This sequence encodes CATSLTGETQYF.

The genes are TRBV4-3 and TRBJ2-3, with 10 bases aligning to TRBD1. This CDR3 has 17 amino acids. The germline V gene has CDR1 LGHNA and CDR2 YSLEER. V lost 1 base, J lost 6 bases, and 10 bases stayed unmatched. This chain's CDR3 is CASSQGYGTGALDTQYF. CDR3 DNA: TGCGCCAGCAGCCAAGGGTACGGGACAGGGGCTTTGGATACGCAGTATTTT.

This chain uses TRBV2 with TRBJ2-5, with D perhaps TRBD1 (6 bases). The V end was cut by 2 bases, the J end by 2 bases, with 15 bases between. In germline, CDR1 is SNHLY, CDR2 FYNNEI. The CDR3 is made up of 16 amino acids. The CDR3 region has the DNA TGTGCCAGCAGTGAACTTGGCGGACAGCCTCAAGAGACCCAGTACTTC. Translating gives CASSELGGQPQETQYF.

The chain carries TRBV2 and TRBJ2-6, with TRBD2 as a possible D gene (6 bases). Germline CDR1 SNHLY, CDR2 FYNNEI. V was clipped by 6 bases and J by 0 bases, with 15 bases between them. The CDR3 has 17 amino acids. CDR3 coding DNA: TGTGCCAGCAGCCTCGGGACTCCTAGCTCTGGGGCCAACGTCCTGACTTTC. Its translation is CASSLGTPSSGANVLTF.

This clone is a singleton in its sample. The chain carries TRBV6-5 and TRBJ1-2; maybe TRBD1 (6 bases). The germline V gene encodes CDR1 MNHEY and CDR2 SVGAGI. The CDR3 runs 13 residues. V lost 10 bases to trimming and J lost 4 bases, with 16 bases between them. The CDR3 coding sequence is TGTGCCACAACGAACGGGACACGCTATGGCTACACCTTC. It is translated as CATTNGTRYGYTF.

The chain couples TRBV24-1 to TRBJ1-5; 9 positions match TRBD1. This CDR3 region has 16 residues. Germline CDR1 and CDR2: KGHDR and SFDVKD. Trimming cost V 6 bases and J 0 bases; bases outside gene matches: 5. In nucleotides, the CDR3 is TGTGCCACCAGTCCCCGGGACAGGGATAGCAATCAGCCCCAGCATTTT. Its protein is CATSPRDRDSNQPQHF.

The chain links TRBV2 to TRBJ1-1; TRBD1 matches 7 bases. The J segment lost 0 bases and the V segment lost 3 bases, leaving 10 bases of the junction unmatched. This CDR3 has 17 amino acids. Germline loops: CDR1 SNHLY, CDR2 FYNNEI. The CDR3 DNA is TGTGCCAGCAGTGAGGGAGACAGGGTCTTGGTGAACACTGAAGCTTTCTTT. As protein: CASSEGDRVLVNTEAFF.